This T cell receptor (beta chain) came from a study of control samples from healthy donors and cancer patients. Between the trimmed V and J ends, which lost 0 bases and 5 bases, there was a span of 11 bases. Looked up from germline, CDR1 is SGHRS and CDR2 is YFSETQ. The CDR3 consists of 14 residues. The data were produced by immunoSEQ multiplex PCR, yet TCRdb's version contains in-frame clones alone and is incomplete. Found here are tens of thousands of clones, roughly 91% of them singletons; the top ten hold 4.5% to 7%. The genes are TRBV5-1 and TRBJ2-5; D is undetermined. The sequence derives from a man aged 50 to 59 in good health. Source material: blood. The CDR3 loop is CASSLDDFGETQYF. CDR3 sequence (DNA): TGCGCCAGCAGCTTGGACGACTTTGGGGAGACCCAGTACTTC.